Below, 4 T cell receptor beta chains from the same sample are listed, as sequenced in a study of Tregs in tolerant kidney transplant recipients. The data were produced by immunoSEQ multiplex PCR, yet TCRdb's version contains in-frame clones alone and is incomplete. The sample records just under 65,000 clones, under 98% being singletons. This specimen consisted of Tregs from blood, obtained before the transplant. These receptors came from a human donor who received a combined kidney and bone marrow transplant.

CDR3 in amino acids: CASSPGQPKHEKLFF. CDR3 sequence (DNA): TGTGCCAGCAGCCCCGGACAGCCCAAGCATGAAAAACTGTTTTTT. V and J are TRBV7-9 and TRBJ1-4, with a tentative D call TRBD1 (6 bases). Germline CDR1 is SEHNR and CDR2 is FQNEAQ (reference sequence). V lost 5 bases and J 6 bases, leaving 16 bases between the germline ends. This CDR3 is 15 amino acids long.

V usage is TRBV5-1 and J usage is TRBJ2-4; D may be TRBD1 (6 bases). The CDR3 is 14 residues long. Trimming stripped 6 bases from V and 7 bases from J, with 17 bases between. Germline CDR1 SGHRS, CDR2 YFSETQ. In DNA, the CDR3 is TGCGCCAGCAATCCGGGACAAGGGGGTAACATTCAGTACTTC. It yields the protein CASNPGQGGNIQYF. The full variable domain, completed using reference TRBV5-1 and TRBJ2-4, is KAGVTQTPRYLIKTRGQQVTLSCSPISGHRSVSWYQQTPGQGLQFLFEYFSETQRNKGNFPGRFSGRQFSNSRSEMNVSTLELGDSALYLCASNPGQGGNIQYFGAGTRLSVL.

This clone appeared once. The gene calls are TRBV5-1 and TRBJ1-3; D call uncertain. V was trimmed by 1 base and J by 2 bases, leaving 13 bases between them. CDR1 and CDR2 (germline): SGHRS, YFSETQ. The CDR3 runs 16 residues. CDR3 DNA: TGCGCCAGCAGCTTGACCAATGTAGGAGCTGGAAACACCATATATTTT. Protein: CASSLTNVGAGNTIYF. Together with reference TRBV5-1 and TRBJ1-3, the CDR3 gives the full variable domain: KAGVTQTPRYLIKTRGQQVTLSCSPISGHRSVSWYQQTPGQGLQFLFEYFSETQRNKGNFPGRFSGRQFSNSRSEMNVSTLELGDSALYLCASSLTNVGAGNTIYFGEGSWLTVV.

This chain joins TRBV19 and TRBJ1-6, with TRBD1 identical over 7 bases. Trimming cost V 3 bases and J 9 bases; bases outside gene matches: 8. Germline values: CDR1 LNHDA, CDR2 SQIVND (reference sequence). This CDR3 has 15 amino acids. The CDR3 nucleotides are TGTGCCAGTAGTATGCAACAGGGGATGGGTTCACCCCTCCACTTT. Residues: CASSMQQGMGSPLHF.